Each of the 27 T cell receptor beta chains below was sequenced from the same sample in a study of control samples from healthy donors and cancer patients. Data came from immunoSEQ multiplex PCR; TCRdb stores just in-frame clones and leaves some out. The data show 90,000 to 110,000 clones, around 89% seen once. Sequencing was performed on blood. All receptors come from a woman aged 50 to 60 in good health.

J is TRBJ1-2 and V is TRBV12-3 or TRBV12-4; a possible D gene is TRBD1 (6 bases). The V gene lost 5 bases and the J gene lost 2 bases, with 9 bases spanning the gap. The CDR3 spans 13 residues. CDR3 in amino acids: CASSRDRNYGYTF. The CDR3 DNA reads TGTGCCAGCAGTCGCGACAGGAACTATGGCTACACCTTC.

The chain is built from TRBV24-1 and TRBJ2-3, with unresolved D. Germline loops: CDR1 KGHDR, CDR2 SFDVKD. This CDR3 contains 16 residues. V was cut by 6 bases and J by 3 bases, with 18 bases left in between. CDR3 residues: CATSPHEAAITDTQYF. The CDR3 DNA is TGTGCCACCAGTCCTCATGAGGCAGCCATTACAGATACGCAGTATTTT.

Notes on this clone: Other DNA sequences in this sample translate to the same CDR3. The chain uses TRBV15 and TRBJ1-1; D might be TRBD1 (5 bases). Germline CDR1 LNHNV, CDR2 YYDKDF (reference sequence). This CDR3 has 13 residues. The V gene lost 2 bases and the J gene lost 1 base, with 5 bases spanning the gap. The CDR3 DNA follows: TGTGCCACCAGCAGAACAGGGAACACTGAAGCTTTCTTT. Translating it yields CATSRTGNTEAFF.

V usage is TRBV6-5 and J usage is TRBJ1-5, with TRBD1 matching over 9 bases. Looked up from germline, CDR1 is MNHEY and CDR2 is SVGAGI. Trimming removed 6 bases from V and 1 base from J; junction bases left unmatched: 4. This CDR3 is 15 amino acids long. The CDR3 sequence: CASSLQGASNQPQHF. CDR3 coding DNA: TGTGCCAGCAGCCTACAGGGGGCCAGCAATCAGCCCCAGCATTTT.

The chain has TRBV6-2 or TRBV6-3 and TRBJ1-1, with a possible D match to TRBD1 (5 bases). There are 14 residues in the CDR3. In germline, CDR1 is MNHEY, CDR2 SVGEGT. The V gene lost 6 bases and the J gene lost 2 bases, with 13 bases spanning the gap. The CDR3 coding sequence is TGTGCCAGCAGCATGGGACGGATAAACACTGAAGCTTTCTTT. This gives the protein CASSMGRINTEAFF.

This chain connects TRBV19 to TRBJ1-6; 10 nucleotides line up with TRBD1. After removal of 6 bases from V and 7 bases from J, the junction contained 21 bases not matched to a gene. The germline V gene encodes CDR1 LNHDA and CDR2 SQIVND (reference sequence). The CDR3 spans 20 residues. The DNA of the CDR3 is TGTGCCAGTAGAGACCCCTCGGGACAGGGGCGGGGGCGCACAAATTCACCCCTCCACTTT. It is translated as CASRDPSGQGRGRTNSPLHF. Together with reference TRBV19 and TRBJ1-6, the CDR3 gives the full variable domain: DGGITQSPKYLFRKEGQNVTLSCEQNLNHDAMYWYRQDPGQGLRLIYYSQIVNDFQKGDIAEGYSVSREKKESFPLTVTSAQKNPTAFYLCASRDPSGQGRGRTNSPLHFGNGTRLTVT.

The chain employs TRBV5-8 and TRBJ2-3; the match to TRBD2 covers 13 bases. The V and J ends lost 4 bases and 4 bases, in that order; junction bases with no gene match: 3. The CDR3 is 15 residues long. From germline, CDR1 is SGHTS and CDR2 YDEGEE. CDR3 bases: TGTGCCAGCAGCCGGACTAGCGGGAGCGCAGATACGCAGTATTTT. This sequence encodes CASSRTSGSADTQYF.

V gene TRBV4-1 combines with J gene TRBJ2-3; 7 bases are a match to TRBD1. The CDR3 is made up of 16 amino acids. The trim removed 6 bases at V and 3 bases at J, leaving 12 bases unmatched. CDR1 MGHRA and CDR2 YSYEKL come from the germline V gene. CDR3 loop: CASSQRLTGRTDTQYF. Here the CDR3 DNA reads TGCGCCAGCAGTCAAAGGTTGACAGGGAGAACAGATACGCAGTATTTT.

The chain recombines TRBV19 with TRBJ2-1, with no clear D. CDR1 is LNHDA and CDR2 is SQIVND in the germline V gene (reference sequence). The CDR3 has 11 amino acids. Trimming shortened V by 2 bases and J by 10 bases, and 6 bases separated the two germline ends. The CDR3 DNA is TGTGCCAGTAGTATAACGTCGGAGCAGTTCTTC. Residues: CASSITSEQFF.

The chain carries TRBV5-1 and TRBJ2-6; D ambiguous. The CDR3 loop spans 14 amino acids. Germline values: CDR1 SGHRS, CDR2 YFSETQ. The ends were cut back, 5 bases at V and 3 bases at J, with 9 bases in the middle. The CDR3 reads CASRRTSGANVLTF. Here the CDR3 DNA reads TGCGCCAGCAGGCGTACGAGTGGGGCCAACGTCCTGACTTTC.

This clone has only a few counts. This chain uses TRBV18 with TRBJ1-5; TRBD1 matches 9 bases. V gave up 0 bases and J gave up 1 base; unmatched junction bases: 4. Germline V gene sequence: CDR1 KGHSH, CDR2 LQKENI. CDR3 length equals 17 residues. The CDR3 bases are TGTGCCAGCTCACCACCGCTCGGACAGGGGAGCAATCAGCCCCAGCATTTT. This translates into CASSPPLGQGSNQPQHF.

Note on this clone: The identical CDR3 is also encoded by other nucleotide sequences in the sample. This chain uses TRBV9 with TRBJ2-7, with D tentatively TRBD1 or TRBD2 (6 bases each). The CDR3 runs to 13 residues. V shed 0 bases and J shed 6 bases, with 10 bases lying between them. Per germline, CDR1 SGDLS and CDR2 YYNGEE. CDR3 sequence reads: CASSVGGAGEQYV. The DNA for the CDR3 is TGTGCCAGCAGCGTAGGGGGGGCGGGCGAGCAGTACGTC.

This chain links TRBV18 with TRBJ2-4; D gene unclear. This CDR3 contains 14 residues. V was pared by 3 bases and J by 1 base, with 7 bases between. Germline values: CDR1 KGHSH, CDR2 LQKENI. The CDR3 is CASSPPGAKNIQYF. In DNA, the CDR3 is TGTGCCAGCTCACCCCCGGGTGCCAAAAACATTCAGTACTTC.

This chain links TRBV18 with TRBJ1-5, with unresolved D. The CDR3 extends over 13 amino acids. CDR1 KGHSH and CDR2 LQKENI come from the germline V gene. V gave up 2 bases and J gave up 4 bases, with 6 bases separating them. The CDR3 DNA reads TGTGCCAGCTCACCAGGGGTGAATCAGCCCCAGCATTTT. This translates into CASSPGVNQPQHF.

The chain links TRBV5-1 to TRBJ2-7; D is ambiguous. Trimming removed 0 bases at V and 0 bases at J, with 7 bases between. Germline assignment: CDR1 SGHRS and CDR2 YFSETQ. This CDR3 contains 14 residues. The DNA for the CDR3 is TGCGCCAGCAGCTTGGGGCGGTACTCCTACGAGCAGTACGTC. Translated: CASSLGRYSYEQYV.

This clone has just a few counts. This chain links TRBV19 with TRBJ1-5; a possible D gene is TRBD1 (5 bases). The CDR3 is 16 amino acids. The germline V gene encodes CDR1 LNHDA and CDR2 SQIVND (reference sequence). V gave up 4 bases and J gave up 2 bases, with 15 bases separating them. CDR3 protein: CASSSQQVPRNQPQHF. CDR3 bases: TGTGCCAGTAGTAGTCAACAGGTACCCCGCAATCAGCCCCAGCATTTT.

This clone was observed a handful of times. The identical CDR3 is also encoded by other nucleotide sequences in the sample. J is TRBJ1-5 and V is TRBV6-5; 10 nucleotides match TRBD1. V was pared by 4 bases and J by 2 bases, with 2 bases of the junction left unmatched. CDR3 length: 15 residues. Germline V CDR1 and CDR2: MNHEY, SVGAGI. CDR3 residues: CASSWTGGGNQPQHF. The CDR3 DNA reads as TGTGCCAGCAGTTGGACAGGGGGAGGCAATCAGCCCCAGCATTTT.

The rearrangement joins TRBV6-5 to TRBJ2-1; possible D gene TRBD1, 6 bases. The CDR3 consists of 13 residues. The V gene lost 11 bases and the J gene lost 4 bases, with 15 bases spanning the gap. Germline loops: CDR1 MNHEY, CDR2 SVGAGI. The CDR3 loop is CASARQVYNEQFF. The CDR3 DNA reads TGTGCCTCAGCACGACAGGTATACAATGAGCAGTTCTTC.

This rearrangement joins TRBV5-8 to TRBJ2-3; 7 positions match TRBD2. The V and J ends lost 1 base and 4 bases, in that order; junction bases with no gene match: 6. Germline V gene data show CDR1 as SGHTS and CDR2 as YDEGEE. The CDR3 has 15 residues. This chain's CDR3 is CASSLSGVGADTQYF. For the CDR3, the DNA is TGTGCCAGCAGCTTGAGCGGGGTAGGAGCAGATACGCAGTATTTT.

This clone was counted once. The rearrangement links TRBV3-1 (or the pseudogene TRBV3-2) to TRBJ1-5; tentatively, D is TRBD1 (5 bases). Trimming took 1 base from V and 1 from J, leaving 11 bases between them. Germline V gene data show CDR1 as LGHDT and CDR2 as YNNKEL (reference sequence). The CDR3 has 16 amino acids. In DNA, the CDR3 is TGTGCCAGCAGCCAAGGGGTTGGGGGAAGCAATCAGCCCCAGCATTTT. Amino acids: CASSQGVGGSNQPQHF.

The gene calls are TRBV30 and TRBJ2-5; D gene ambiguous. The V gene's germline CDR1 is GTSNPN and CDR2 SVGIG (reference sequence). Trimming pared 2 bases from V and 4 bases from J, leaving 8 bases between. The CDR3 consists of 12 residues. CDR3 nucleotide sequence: TGTGCCTGGAGTCTGAGGAGAGAGACCCAGTACTTC. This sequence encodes CAWSLRRETQYF. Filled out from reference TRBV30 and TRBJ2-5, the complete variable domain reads SQTIHQWPATLVQPVGSPLSLECTVEGTSNPNLYWYRQAAGRGLQLLFYSVGIGQISSEVPQNLSASRPQDRQFILSSKKLLLSDSGFYLCAWSLRRETQYFGPGTRLLVL.

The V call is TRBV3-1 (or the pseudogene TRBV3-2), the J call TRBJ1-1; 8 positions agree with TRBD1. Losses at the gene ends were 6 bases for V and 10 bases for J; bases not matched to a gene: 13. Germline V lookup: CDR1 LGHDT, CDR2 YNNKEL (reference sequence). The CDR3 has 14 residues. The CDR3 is CASSGQGFLTGAFF. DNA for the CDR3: TGTGCCAGCAGTGGACAGGGCTTTTTGACGGGAGCTTTCTTT.

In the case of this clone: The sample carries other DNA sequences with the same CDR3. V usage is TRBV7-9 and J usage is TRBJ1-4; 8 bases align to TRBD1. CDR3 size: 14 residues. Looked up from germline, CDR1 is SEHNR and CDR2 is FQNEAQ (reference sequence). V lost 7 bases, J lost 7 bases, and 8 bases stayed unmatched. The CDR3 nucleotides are TGTGCCAGCAATAGCGGACAGGGTTTTGAAAAACTGTTTTTT. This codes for CASNSGQGFEKLFF. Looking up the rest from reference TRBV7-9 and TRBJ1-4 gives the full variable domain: DTGVSQNPRHKITKRGQNVTFRCDPISEHNRLYWYRQTLGQGPEFLTYFQNEAQLEKSRLLSDRFSAERPKGSFSTLEIQRTEQGDSAMYLCASNSGQGFEKLFFGSGTQLSVL.

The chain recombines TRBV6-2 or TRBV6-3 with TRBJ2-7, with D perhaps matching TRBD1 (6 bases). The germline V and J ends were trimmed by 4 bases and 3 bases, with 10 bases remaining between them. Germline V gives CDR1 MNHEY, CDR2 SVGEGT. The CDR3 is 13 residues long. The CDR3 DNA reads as TGTGCCAGCAGTTTAACAGGGCGCTACGAGCAGTACGTC. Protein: CASSLTGRYEQYV.

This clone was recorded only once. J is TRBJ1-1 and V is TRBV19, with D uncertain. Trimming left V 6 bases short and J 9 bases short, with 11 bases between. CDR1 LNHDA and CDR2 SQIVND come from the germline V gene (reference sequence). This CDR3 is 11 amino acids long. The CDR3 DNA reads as TGTGCCAGTAGGGACCGGGTCCAAGCTTTCTTT. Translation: CASRDRVQAFF.

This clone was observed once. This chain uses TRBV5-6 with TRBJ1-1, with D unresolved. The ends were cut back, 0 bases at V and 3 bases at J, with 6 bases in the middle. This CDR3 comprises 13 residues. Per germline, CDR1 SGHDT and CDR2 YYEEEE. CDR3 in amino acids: CASSLVGYTEAFF. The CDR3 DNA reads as TGTGCCAGCAGCTTGGTGGGATACACTGAAGCTTTCTTT. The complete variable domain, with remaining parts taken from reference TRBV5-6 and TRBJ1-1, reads DAGVTQSPTHLIKTRGQQVTLRCSPKSGHDTVSWYQQALGQGPQFIFQYYEEEERQRGNFPDRFSGHQFPNYSSELNVNALLLGDSALYLCASSLVGYTEAFFGQGTRLTVV.

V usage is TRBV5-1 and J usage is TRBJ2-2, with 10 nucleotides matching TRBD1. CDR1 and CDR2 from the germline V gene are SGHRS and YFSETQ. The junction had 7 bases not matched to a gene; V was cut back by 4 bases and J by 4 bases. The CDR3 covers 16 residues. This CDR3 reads CASSILGTGATGELFF. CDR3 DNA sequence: TGCGCCAGCAGCATACTAGGGACAGGGGCCACCGGGGAGCTGTTTTTT.